This TCR beta chain was captured by sequencing in a study of shared clonotypes between healthy human individuals. Study-wide results and caveats: The study generally estimated greater richness for naive than memory subsets. Represented genetic and exposure-history diversity was restricted by having few donors.

This CDR3 is built from 15 residues. V gave up 3 bases and J gave up 1 base; unmatched junction bases: 4. Germline CDR1 reads LNHNV; CDR2 reads YYDKDF (reference sequence). Comments on this clone: Its matching antigen is unknown.

Produced via immunoSEQ multiplex PCR; TCRdb's table is partial and in-frame only. The sample has around 600,000 clones; roughly 95% are singletons. Naive-designated CD8 cells lacked CD45RO, were positively enriched for CCR7, and omitted terminally differentiated effector memory CD45RA+ cells. Healthy HIV-negative adults with no recent acute infections or vaccinations were recruited as donors. This receptor was taken from a young woman in good health. Sequencing used naive CD8+ T cells sorted from blood. This chain joins TRBV15 and TRBJ2-7; 9 nucleotides agree with TRBD1. CDR3 DNA: TGTGCCACCAGCAGCCTCGGGACAGGGTCCTACGAGCAGTACTTC. This gives the protein CATSSLGTGSYEQYF.